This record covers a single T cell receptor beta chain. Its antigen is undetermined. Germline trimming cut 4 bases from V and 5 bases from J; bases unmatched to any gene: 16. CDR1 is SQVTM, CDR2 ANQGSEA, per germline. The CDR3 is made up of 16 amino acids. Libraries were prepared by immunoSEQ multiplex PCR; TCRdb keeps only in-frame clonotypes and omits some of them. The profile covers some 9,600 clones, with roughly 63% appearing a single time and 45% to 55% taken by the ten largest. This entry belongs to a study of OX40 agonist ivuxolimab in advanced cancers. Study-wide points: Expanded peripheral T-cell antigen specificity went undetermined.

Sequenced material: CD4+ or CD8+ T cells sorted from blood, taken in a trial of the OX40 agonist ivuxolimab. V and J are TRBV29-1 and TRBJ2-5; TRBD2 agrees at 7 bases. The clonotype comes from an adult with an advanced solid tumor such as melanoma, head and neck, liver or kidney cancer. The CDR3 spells CSVVVVSGNMHETQYF. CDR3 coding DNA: TGCAGCGTTGTAGTTGTGAGCGGGAATATGCATGAGACCCAGTACTTC.